These T cell receptor beta chains were read from a single sample in a study of T cells in Graves' hyperthyroidism and ophthalmopathy. TCRdb itself ran the multiplex PCR reads through MiXCR, one entry per CDR3 protein. The sample lists about 770,000 distinct CDR3 sequences; around a sixth were seen once. Sequenced: blood. The receptors come from a woman between 50 and 59 years old with Graves' hyperthyroidism that later progressed to Graves' ophthalmopathy. The CDR3 runs from the conserved cysteine through the conserved F or W. The D gene is left open where the match is weak. Not every row has a clone size; where given, it reads once, few, many or a size class.

>TRBD1|TRBV12-3/TRBV12-4|TRBJ2-3|few
CALGLQGAIDTQYF
TGTGCCCTTGGTTTACAGGGGGCTATAGATACGCAGTATTTT
>TRBD1|TRBV5-6|TRBJ1-2|many
CASSQGTGGRIIYGYTF
TGTGCCAGCAGCCAGGGGACAGGGGGACGAATAATCTATGGCTACACCTTC
>-|TRBV20-1|TRBJ2-5|few
CSAAQGGGALETQYF
TGCAGTGCAGCCCAGGGAGGGGGGGCCTTAGAGACCCAGTACTTC
>TRBD1|TRBV5-4|TRBJ2-2|-
CASSFAGTGPGELFF
TGTGCCAGCAGCTTCGCCGGGACAGGGCCCGGGGAGCTGTTTTTT
>TRBD1|TRBV5-4|TRBJ2-5|-
CASSLGGTGTGKETQYF
TGTGCCAGCAGCTTGGGAGGAACCGGGACAGGGAAAGAGACCCAGTACTTC
>-|TRBV7-3|TRBJ2-3|many
CASSPRGDTQYF
TGTGCCAGCAGCCCGCGCGGAGATACGCAGTATTTT
>TRBD1|TRBV6-1|TRBJ1-2|-
CASSTPDRGYGYTF
TGTGCCAGCAGCACCCCCGACAGGGGCTATGGCTACACCTTC
>-|TRBV5-4|TRBJ1-5|-
CASSLEGDGPQHF
TGTGCCAGCAGCTTAGAAGGGGATGGGCCCCAGCATTTT
>-|TRBV6-2/TRBV6-3|TRBJ2-3|-
CASSYFTGYGATNTDTQYF
TGTGCCAGCAGTTACTTCACCGGGTATGGTGCAACCAACACAGATACGCAGTATTTT
>TRBD1|TRBV6-1|TRBJ2-2|-
CASRPGTGATGELFF
TGTGCCAGCAGGCCGGGGACAGGGGCCACCGGGGAGCTGTTTTTT
>TRBD2|TRBV5-4|TRBJ2-1|-
CASSSLAGGPREQFF
TGTGCCAGCAGCTCCTTAGCGGGGGGGCCCAGGGAGCAGTTCTTC
>-|TRBV12-3/TRBV12-4|TRBJ1-5|once
CASSEFLGHNQPQHF
TGTGCCAGCAGTGAGTTTTTGGGGCACAATCAGCCCCAGCATTTT
>TRBD2|TRBV10-2|TRBJ2-5|few
CASSDPSGEGETQYF
TGCGCCAGCAGTGACCCTAGCGGGGAGGGTGAGACCCAGTACTTC
>-|TRBV6-1|TRBJ1-2|few
CANSIRGDGYTF
TGTGCCAACAGTATAAGAGGAGATGGCTACACCTTC
>-|TRBV4-1|TRBJ1-1|-
CASSQTVYTEAFF
TGCGCCAGCAGCCAGACAGTATACACTGAAGCTTTCTTT
>-|TRBV5-4|TRBJ1-1|few
CASSLGGRYTEAFF
TGTGCCAGCAGCTTGGGGGGGCGGTACACTGAAGCTTTCTTT
>-|TRBV5-1|TRBJ1-3|-
CASSLGSMRAGNTIYF
TGCGCCAGCAGCTTGGGAAGTATGCGGGCTGGAAACACCATATATTTT
>-|TRBV19|TRBJ2-7|-
CASSKVVGYEQYF
TGTGCCAGTAGTAAAGTAGTGGGATACGAGCAGTACTTC
>-|TRBV12-3/TRBV12-4|TRBJ1-1|few
CASTSDWNTEAFF
TGTGCCAGCACTTCGGACTGGAACACTGAAGCTTTCTTT
>-|TRBV2|TRBJ2-2|-
CASSVRQVVTGELFF
TGTGCCAGCAGTGTACGACAGGTAGTGACCGGGGAGCTGTTTTTT
>TRBD2|TRBV18|TRBJ2-3|many
CASSGLAETSTDTQYF
TGTGCCAGCTCAGGACTAGCGGAGACTAGCACAGATACGCAGTATTTT
>-|TRBV19|TRBJ1-1|once
CASSIGQQNTEAFF
TGTGCCAGTAGTATTGGGCAGCAGAACACTGAAGCTTTCTTT
>-|TRBV14|TRBJ2-3|-
CASSRTGTATDTQYF
TGTGCCAGCAGCCGAACCGGGACGGCCACAGATACGCAGTATTTT
>-|TRBV18|TRBJ2-3|-
CASSYESLSTDTQYF
TGTGCCAGCTCATATGAGTCCCTAAGCACAGATACGCAGTATTTT
>-|TRBV12-3/TRBV12-4|TRBJ2-1|-
CASSLPGWTNEQFF
TGTGCCAGCAGCCTCCCCGGGTGGACCAATGAGCAGTTCTTC
>-|TRBV20-1|TRBJ1-2|many
CSARDSGTSTSGYTF
TGCAGTGCTAGGGATTCCGGGACATCTACTAGCGGCTACACCTTC
>-|TRBV11-2|TRBJ1-4|few
CASSPGLAFNEKLFF
TGTGCCAGCAGCCCGGGATTGGCGTTTAATGAAAAACTGTTTTTT
>-|TRBV7-3|TRBJ2-1|many
CASSLTRGGLYNEQFF
TGTGCCAGCAGCTTAACGAGGGGGGGCCTCTACAATGAGCAGTTCTTC
>-|TRBV3-1|TRBJ1-1|many
CASSLTSDTEAFF
TGTGCCAGCAGCCTGACCTCGGACACTGAAGCTTTCTTT
>-|TRBV5-5|TRBJ1-6|-
CASSLAGQGLSYNSPLHF
TGTGCCAGCAGCTTAGCGGGCCAGGGACTCTCCTATAATTCACCCCTCCACTTT
>TRBD1|TRBV5-4|TRBJ1-4|-
CASSKGQFNEKLFF
TGTGCCAGCAGCAAGGGACAGTTTAATGAAAAACTGTTTTTT
>TRBD2|TRBV5-6|TRBJ2-1|many
CASTPGGGQQFF
TGTGCCAGCACCCCGGGGGGAGGACAGCAGTTCTTC
>-|TRBV5-1|TRBJ1-3|-
CASSQLGLSSGNTIYF
TGCGCCAGCAGCCAACTGGGACTGAGCTCTGGAAACACCATATATTTT
>TRBD2|TRBV20-1|TRBJ2-5|few
CSARTPGRVGETQYF
TGCAGTGCTAGAACCCCGGGGAGGGTCGGAGAGACCCAGTACTTC
>-|TRBV9|TRBJ1-6|few
CASSVASVNNSPLHF
TGTGCCAGCAGCGTAGCCTCAGTCAATAATTCACCCCTCCACTTT
>-|TRBV5-1|TRBJ1-2|many
CASSLGAQFDGYTF
TGCGCCAGCAGCTTGGGAGCACAGTTCGATGGCTACACCTTC
>-|TRBV3-1|TRBJ1-1|few
CASSQGEIMNTEAFF
TGTGCCAGCAGCCAAGGCGAGATCATGAACACTGAAGCTTTCTTT
>TRBD1|TRBV9|TRBJ1-3|-
CASSPGQVISSGNTIYF
TGTGCCAGCAGCCCGGGACAGGTCATATCCTCTGGAAACACCATATATTTT
>-|TRBV30|TRBJ2-3|many
CAWSVDSTQYF
TGTGCCTGGAGTGTCGACTCAACGCAGTATTTT
>-|TRBV19|TRBJ1-1|-
CASKRAATEAFF
TGTGCCAGTAAAAGGGCCGCCACTGAAGCTTTCTTT
>-|TRBV18|TRBJ2-1|many
CASSQEQGYNEQFF
TGTGCCAGCTCACAGGAACAGGGCTACAATGAGCAGTTCTTC
>-|TRBV19|TRBJ1-1|many
CASSQGEGTEAFF
TGTGCCAGTAGCCAAGGGGAGGGAACTGAAGCTTTCTTT
>TRBD2|TRBV15|TRBJ2-3|few
CATSRGSRGVTDTQYF
TGTGCCACCAGCAGGGGCTCTCGGGGGGTCACAGATACGCAGTATTTT
>TRBD1|TRBV20-1|TRBJ2-7|many
CSARSRDRASYEQYF
TGCAGTGCTAGAAGCCGGGACAGGGCGTCCTACGAGCAGTACTTC
>TRBD2|TRBV5-6|TRBJ2-1|-
CASSPETSGGAAQFF
TGTGCCAGCAGCCCCGAGACTAGCGGGGGGGCAGCGCAGTTCTTC
>TRBD1|TRBV7-9|TRBJ1-1|-
CASSRYRGRDTEAFF
TGTGCCAGCAGCCGATACAGGGGGCGCGACACTGAAGCTTTCTTT
>TRBD1|TRBV6-5|TRBJ1-2|-
CASSYRQGLNYGYTF
TGTGCCAGCAGTTACCGACAGGGTCTTAACTATGGCTACACCTTC
>-|TRBV18|TRBJ1-4|many
CASSPGNSDNEKLFF
TGTGCCAGCTCACCGGGCAACAGCGATAATGAAAAACTGTTTTTT
>-|TRBV12-3/TRBV12-4|TRBJ2-5|-
CASSPTLATQYF
TGTGCCAGCAGCCCCACTTTGGCGACCCAGTACTTC